What follows is one TCR beta chain and its context. These data belong to a study of blood T cell repertoires in COVID-19. The overall study: Both acute and convalescent COVID-19 samples were obtained from the United States, Italy and Spain. PBMCs, B-cell-depleted T cells, or T cells provided the cDNA or gDNA that made up the material.

Generated by immunoSEQ multiplex PCR, the TCRdb table keeps only in-frame clones and is missing some. Here the sample spans approximately 230,000 clones, about 86% being singletons. With 2 bases clipped from V and 4 bases from J, the junction kept 9 bases outside the gene matches. Germline V gene data show CDR1 as SGDLS and CDR2 as YYNGEE. CDR3 length equals 16 residues. The chain uses TRBV9 and TRBJ2-1; the match to TRBD1 covers 7 bases. The source is an elderly man with acute or convalescent COVID-19. The sample was peripheral blood. In DNA form, the CDR3 reads TGTGCCAGCAGCGTCCTGGGGGACAGATCATACAATGAGCAGTTCTTC. Its translation is CASSVLGDRSYNEQFF.